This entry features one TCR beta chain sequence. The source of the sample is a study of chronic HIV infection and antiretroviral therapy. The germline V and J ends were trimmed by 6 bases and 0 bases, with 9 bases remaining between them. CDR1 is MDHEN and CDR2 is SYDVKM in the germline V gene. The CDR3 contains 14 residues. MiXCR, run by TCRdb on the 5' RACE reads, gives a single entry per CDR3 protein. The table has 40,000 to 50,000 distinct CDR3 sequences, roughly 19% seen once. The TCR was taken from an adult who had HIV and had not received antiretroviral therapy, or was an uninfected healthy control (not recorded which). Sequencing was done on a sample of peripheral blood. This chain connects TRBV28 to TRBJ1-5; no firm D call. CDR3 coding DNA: TGTGCCAGCAGCTTTAGTCTTAGCAATCAGCCCCAGCATTTT. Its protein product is CASSFSLSNQPQHF. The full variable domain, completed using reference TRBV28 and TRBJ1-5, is DVKVTQSSRYLVKRTGEKVFLECVQDMDHENMFWYRQDPGLGLRLIYFSYDVKMKEKGDIPEGYSVSREKKERFSLILESASTNQTSMYLCASSFSLSNQPQHFGDGTRLSIL.